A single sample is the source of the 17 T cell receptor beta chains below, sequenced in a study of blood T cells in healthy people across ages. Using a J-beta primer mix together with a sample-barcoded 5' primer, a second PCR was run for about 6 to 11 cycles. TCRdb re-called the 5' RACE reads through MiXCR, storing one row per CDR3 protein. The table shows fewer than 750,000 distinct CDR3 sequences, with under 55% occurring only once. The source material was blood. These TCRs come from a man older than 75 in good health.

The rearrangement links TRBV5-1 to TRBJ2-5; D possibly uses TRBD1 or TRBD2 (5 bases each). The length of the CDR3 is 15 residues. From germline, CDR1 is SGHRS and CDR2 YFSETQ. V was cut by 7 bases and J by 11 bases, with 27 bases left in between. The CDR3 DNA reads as TGCGCCAGCCAACAGGACGGGATAAGCGGAAATGAGCAGTACTTC. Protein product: CASQQDGISGNEQYF.

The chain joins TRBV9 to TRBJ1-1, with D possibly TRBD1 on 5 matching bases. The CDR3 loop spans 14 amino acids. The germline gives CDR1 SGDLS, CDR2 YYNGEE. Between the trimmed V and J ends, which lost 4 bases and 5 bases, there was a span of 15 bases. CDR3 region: CASSTTADKTEAFF. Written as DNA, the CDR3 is TGTGCCAGCAGCACAACGGCGGACAAAACTGAAGCTTTCTTT.

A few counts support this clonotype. Here the CDR3 DNA reads TGCAGTGCTTCCCGGGGAGGTTCGAGCAATCAGCCCCAGCATTTT. As protein: CSASRGGSSNQPQHF. The chain joins TRBV20-1 to TRBJ1-5, with no clear D. Trimming took 5 bases from V and 1 from J, leaving 15 bases between them. In germline, CDR1 is DFQATT, CDR2 SNEGSKA (reference sequence). The CDR3 is 15 residues long.

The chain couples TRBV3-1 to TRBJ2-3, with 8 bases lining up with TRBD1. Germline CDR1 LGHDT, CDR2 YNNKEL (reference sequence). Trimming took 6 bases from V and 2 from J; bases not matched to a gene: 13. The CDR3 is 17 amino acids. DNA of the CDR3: TGTGCCAGCAGTGAGATGACAGGGGCAGGCTTCACAGATACGCAGTATTTT. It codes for CASSEMTGAGFTDTQYF.

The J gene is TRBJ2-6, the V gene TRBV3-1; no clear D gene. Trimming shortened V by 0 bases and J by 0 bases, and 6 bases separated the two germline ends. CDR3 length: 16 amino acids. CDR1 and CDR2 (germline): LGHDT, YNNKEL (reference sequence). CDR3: CASSQDISSGANVLTF. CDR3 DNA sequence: TGTGCCAGCAGCCAAGACATAAGCTCTGGGGCCAACGTCCTGACTTTC.

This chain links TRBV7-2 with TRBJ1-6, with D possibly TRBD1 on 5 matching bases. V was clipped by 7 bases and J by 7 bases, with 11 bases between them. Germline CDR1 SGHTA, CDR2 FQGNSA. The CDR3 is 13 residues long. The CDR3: CASTRAPNSPLHF. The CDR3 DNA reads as TGTGCCAGCACCAGGGCTCCGAATTCACCCCTCCACTTT.

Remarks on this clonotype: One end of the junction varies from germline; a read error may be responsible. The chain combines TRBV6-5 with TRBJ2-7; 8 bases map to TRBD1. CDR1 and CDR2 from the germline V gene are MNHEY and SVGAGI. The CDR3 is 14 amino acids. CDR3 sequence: CTSSNHRGSYEQYF. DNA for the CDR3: TGTACCAGCAGTAACCACAGGGGGTCCTACGAGCAGTACTTC.

The DNA of the CDR3 is TGTGCCAGCAGTTTACTCGGGACTAGCGGCCAAGAGACCCAGTTCTTC. This codes for CASSLLGTSGQETQFF. This rearrangement joins TRBV27 to TRBJ2-5; 11 bases agree with TRBD2. TRBJ2-1 matches the DNA end more closely, so the J call is doubtful. Germline CDR1 and CDR2: MNHEY and SMNVEV (reference sequence). The CDR3 is 16 amino acids.

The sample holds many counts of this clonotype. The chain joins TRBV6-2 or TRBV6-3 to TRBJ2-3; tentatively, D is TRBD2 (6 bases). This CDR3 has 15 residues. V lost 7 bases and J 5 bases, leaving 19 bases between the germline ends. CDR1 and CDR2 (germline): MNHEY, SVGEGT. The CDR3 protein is CASISGGAPGDTQYF. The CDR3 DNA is TGTGCCAGCATCTCTGGAGGGGCTCCGGGAGATACGCAGTATTTT.

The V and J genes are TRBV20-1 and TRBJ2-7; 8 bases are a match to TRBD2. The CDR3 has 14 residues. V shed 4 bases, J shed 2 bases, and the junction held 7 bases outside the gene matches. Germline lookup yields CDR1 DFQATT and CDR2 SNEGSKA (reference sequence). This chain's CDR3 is CSATPSGSPYEQYF. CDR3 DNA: TGCAGTGCTACCCCAAGCGGGAGTCCCTACGAGCAGTACTTC.

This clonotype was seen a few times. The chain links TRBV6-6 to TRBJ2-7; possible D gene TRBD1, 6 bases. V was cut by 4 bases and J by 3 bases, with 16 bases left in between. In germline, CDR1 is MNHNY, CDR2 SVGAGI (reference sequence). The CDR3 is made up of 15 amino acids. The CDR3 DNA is TGTGCCAGCAGTTTACCCCGGGACAAATTCTACGAGCAGTACTTC. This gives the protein CASSLPRDKFYEQYF.

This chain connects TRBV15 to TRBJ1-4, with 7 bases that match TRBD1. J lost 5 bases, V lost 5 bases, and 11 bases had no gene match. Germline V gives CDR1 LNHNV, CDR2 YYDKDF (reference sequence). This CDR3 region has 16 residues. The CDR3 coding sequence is TGTGCCACCAGCGGGGGAACGGGACAGCTGAATGAAAAACTGTTTTTT. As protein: CATSGGTGQLNEKLFF.

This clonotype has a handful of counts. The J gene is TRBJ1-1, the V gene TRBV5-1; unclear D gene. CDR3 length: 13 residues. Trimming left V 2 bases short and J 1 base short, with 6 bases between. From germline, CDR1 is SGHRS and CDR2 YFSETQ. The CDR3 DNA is TGCGCCAGCAGCTTTCTGCGGAACACTGAAGCTTTCTTT. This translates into CASSFLRNTEAFF.

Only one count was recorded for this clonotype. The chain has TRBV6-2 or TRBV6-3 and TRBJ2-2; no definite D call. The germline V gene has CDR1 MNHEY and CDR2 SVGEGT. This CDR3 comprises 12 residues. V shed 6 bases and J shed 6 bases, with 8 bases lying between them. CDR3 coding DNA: TGTGCCAGCAGCTACCACGCCGGGGAGCTGTTTTTT. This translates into CASSYHAGELFF.

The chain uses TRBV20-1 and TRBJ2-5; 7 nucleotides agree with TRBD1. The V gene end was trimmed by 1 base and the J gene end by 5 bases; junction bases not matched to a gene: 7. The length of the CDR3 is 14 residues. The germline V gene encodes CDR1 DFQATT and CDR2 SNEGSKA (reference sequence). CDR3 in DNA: TGCAGTGCTAGAGGGGCCGGACAGGCGGAGACCCAGTACTTC. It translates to CSARGAGQAETQYF.

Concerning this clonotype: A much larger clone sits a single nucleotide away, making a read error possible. In nucleotides, the CDR3 is TGTGCCAGCAGCCTAGGAGACTTAGCTAATGGTGAGCAGTACTTC. Translated, it gives CASSLGDLANGEQYF. The rearrangement uses TRBV9 and TRBJ2-7; no definite D call. The germline V gene encodes CDR1 SGDLS and CDR2 YYNGEE. The V gene lost 4 bases and the J gene lost 7 bases, with 21 bases spanning the gap. The CDR3 covers 15 residues.

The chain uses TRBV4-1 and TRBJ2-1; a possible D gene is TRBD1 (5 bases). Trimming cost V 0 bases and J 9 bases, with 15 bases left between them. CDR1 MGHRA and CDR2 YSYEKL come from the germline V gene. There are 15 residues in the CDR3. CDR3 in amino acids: CASSQEGLVGGEQFF. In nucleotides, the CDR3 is TGCGCCAGCAGCCAAGAGGGGCTAGTCGGTGGTGAGCAGTTCTTC.